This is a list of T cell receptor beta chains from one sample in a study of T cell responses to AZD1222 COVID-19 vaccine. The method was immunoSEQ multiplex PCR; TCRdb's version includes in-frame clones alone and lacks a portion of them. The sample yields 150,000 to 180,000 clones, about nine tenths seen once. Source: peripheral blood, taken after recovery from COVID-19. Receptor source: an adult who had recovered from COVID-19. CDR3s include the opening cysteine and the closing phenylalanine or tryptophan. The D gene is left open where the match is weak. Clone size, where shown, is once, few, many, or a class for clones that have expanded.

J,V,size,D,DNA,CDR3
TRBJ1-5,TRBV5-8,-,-,TGTGCCAGCAGCTTGTTTGAACAGCCCCAGCATTTT,CASSLFEQPQHF
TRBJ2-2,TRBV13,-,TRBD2,TGTGCCAGCAGCCTCGGGACTAGCGGGCGCACCGGGGAGCTGTTTTTT,CASSLGTSGRTGELFF
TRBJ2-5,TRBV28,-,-,TGTGCCAGCAGTCCCTCCCAAGCGTACCAAGAGACCCAGTACTTC,CASSPSQAYQETQYF
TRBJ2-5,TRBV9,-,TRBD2,TGTGCCAGCAGCGGAGGACTAGCGACGATGGAGACCCAGTACTTC,CASSGGLATMETQYF
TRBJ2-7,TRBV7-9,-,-,TGTGCCAGCAGCTTCGGGACGGATTATTACTTC,CASSFGTDYYF
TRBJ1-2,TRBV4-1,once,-,TGCGCCAGCAGCCAAGGCTGGAGTTCTGGCTACACCTTC,CASSQGWSSGYTF
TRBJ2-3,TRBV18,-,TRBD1,TGTGCCAGCTCACCACCGGGACAGGGTTTGAATACGCAGTATTTT,CASSPPGQGLNTQYF
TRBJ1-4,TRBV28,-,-,TGTGCCAGCAGTTTGCAGGGAACAGCAACTAATGAAAAACTGTTTTTT,CASSLQGTATNEKLFF
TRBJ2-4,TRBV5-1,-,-,TGCGCCAGCAGCTTGTCAGGGACGGACATTCAGTACTTC,CASSLSGTDIQYF
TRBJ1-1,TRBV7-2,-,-,TGTGCCAGCAGCTTCGGGCAGTCAAACACTGAAGCTTTCTTT,CASSFGQSNTEAFF
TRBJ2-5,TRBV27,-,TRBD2,TGTGCCAGCAGTTTAAACGGGGGGTTGATGGGAACCCAGTACTTC,CASSLNGGLMGTQYF
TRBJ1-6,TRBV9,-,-,TGTGCCAGCAGCGAGGGGGACGGCTTCTATAATTCACCCCTCCACTTT,CASSEGDGFYNSPLHF
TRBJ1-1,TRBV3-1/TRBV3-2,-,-,TGTGCCAGCAGCCAAGCGCGGGGAGGCACTGAAGCTTTCTTT,CASSQARGGTEAFF
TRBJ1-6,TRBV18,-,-,TGTGCCAGCTCACCACCAACAGGGCCCAATTCACCCCTCCACTTT,CASSPPTGPNSPLHF
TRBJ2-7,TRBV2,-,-,TGTGCCAGCAGTAAAGCGGGACAGGCCTCTTTTTACGAGCAGTACTTC,CASSKAGQASFYEQYF
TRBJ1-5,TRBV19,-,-,TGTGCCAGTAGTATATGGGGGCTAGAGCAGCCCCAGCATTTT,CASSIWGLEQPQHF
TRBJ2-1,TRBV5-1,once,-,TGCGCCAGCAGCTTGTACTGGGGGTCCTCCTACAATGAGCAGTTCTTC,CASSLYWGSSYNEQFF
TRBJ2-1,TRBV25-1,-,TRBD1,TGTGCCAGCAGTGTAGGGACAGGGGCTAGCAATGAGCAGTTCTTC,CASSVGTGASNEQFF
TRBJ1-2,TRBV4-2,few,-,TGTGCCAGCAGCCAAGAGTCACAGGATAACTATGGCTACACCTTC,CASSQESQDNYGYTF
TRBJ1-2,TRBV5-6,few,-,TGTGCCAGCAGTTACCCCGGGGTTAACTATGGCTACACCTTC,CASSYPGVNYGYTF
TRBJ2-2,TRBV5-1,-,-,TGCGCCAGCAGCGGCAGGGTAGGGACCGGGGAGCTGTTTTTT,CASSGRVGTGELFF
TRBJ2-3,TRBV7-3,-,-,TGTGCCAGCAGCTCATACTCAGGGATAAGTGGGACAGATACGCAGTATTTT,CASSSYSGISGTDTQYF
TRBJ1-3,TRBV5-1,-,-,TGCGCCAGCAGCTTGGTAGGCTTTGCTATCTCTGGAAACACCATATATTTT,CASSLVGFAISGNTIYF
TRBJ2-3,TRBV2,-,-,TGTGCCAGCAGTGAAAACGGAGATACGCAGTATTTT,CASSENGDTQYF
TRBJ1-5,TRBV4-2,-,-,TGTGCCAGCAGCCAAGATTCCGGCGGGGTTCAGCCCCAGCATTTT,CASSQDSGGVQPQHF
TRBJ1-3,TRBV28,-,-,TGTGCCAGCAACAGGGCCAGCTCTGGAAACACCATATATTTT,CASNRASSGNTIYF
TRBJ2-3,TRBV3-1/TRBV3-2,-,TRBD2,TGTGCCAGCAGCCTTCGACTAGCGGACCGTACGCAGTATTTT,CASSLRLADRTQYF